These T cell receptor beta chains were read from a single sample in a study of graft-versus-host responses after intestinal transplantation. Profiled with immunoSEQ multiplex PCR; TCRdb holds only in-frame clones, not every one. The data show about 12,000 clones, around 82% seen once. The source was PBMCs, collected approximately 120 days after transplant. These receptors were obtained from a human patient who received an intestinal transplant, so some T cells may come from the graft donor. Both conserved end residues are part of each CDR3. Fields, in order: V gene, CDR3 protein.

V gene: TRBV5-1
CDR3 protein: CASSTGLGAEQYF

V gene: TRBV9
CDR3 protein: CASSVAGQTNQPQHF

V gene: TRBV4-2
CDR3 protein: CASSQERGGQETQYF

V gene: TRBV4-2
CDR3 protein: CASSQGVATLSDTQYF

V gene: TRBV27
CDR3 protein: CASSEKGTWSYTF

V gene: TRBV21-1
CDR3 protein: CASPPLRGFAVGYEQYF

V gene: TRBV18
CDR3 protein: CASSPLDREGEKLFF

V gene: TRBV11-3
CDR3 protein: CASSYKGRLAFF

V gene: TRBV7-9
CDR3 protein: CASSFSSSYNEQFF

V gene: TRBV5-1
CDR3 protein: CASSPRTGENSPLHF

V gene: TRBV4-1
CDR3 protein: CASSQDSGGADTQYF

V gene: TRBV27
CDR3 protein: CASSLRAGEQYF

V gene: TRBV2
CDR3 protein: CASSARREYNEQFF

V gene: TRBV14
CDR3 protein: CASSPQGGEQYF

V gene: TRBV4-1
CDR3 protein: CASSLGVLGDYEQYF

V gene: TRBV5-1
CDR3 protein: CASSLGGTGANVLTF

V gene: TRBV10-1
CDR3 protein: CASSEGSSGSFYEQYF

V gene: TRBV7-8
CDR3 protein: CASSLGTGGPTNYGYTF

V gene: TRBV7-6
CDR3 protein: CASSRLAGGDTQYF

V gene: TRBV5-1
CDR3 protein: CASSQEQGAETQYF

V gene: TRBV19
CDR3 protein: CASSKGNQPQHF

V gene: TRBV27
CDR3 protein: CASSPLQAINYGYTF

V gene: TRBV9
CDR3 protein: CASSVGGTGGDEQYF

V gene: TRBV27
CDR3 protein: CASSLYGGRSVNTEAFF

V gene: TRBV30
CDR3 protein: CAWSQGAGSGNQPQHF

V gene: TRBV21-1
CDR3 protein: CASSKRDTYEQYF

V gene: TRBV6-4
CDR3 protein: CASSELAGGHEQFF

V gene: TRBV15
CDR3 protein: CATSRGGASYGYTF

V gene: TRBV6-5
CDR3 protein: CASSYPGTGFSEKLFF

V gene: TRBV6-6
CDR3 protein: CASSYQNTEAFF

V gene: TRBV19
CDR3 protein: CASSASGSSYNEQFF

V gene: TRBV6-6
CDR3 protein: CASSPVTGELFF

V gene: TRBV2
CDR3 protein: CASSDLDSPYEQYF

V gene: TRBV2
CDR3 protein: CASSVKLVEQYF

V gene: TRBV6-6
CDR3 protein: CASIPPSGRGYNEQFF

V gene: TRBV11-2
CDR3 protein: CASSLVAEAFF

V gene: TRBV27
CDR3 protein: CASRGVEAGSFYEQYF

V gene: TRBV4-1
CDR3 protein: CASSQEAGGFYEQYF

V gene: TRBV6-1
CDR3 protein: CASSETGGSGANVLTF

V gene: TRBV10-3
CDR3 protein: CAISQGANTGELFF

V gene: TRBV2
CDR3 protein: CASSETTTSYGYTF

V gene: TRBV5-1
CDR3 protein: CASSSSGYEQYF

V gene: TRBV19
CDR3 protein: CASSISAGTIYF

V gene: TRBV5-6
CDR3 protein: CASSLAQGWVTEAFF

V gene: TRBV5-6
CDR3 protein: CASSLKGNNQPQHF

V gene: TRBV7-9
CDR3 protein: CASSLTHTSQGAGEQYF

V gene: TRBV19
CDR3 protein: CASSVRDVDGYTF

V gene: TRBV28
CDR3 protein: CASSLWLGTTDTQYF

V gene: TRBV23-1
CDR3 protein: CASARRRQNNSPLHF

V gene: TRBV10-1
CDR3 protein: CASSRGNTEAFF

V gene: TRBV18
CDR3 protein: CASSPRLVRGQNEQFF

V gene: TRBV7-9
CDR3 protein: CASSLDAWQGYGYTF

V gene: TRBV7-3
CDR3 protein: CASSSLAGVDTQYF

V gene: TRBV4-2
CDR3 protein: CASSPRVRGLSTDTQYF

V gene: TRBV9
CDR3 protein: CASSVEGANTEAFF